Sequencing of this T cell receptor (beta chain) was carried out in a study of cytomegalovirus exposure and HLA in healthy donors (TCRdb year 2017). In the study overall: In an earlier analysis of several hundred of the donors, 250 to 350 Gb of sequence data and 117 million unique TCR beta sequences from roughly 190 million T cells were reported. Rather than using new phenotypic data, the later analysis identified candidate immune exposures from TCR beta sequences and from how often those sequences occurred across donors. Alongside the repertoire data, information on donor age, sex, ethnicity and CMV serostatus was compiled. A later analysis re-examined previously published TCR beta repertoires from over 500 donors and added high-resolution HLA genotyping to investigate patterns of TCR occurrence. Genome-wide SNP genotypes for about 65% of the 666 donors were used in a later genetic analysis, which treated that subset as a discovery cohort. Along with the approximately 700-subject first cohort, a separate validation cohort of 120 different subjects was used. To predict cytomegalovirus infection status, the study brought together high-throughput TCR immunosequencing, statistical association of individual TCRs with disease status, and machine learning. The study used immunosequencing to profile the T cell repertoires of approximately 690 subjects and linked those repertoires to cytomegalovirus serostatus. Among about 360 genotyped donors of the cohort, an average of roughly 240,000 unique TCR beta nucleotide sequences were sequenced per donor, roughly 20% of them non-productive. A few DR-DQ haplotypes were handled as single units for association and clustering because linkage in the cohort was strong. Both class I and class II loci were covered by HLA typing, at four-digit resolution. All discovery cohort repertoires had been generated on a single sequencing platform. The genetic ancestry cluster associated with self-reported Caucasian donors included roughly four fifths of the 398 genotyped donors. The study aimed to test whether cataloging public T cell receptors could reveal signatures of past pathogen exposure. To decide whether each TCR beta V gene segment behaved as functional or pseudogenic, an earlier analysis of nearly 600 of the donors relied on high-throughput TCR beta sequencing. The number of typed donors differed by locus: about 629-630 for A, B, C, DRB1 and DQB1; some 500 for DQA1; approximately 600 for DPA1; and roughly 490 for DPB1. Roughly 300 gigabases of sequencing data and tens of millions of unique TCR sequences were included in an early release covering under 650 HLA-typed donors. Results the study describes overall, beyond this receptor: A later genetic analysis reported fewer N-insertions in productive TCRs among donors in an Asian-associated ancestry cluster than the roughly 700-donor mean. The classifier was reported to diagnose cytomegalovirus status with high specificity and sensitivity in both the original and validation cohorts. A further reported finding was that TCR beta sequences accurately predicted the HLA-A and HLA-B alleles for most subjects in the first cohort. Most CMV-associated TCR beta chains appeared to be HLA-restricted in a later analysis, and the HLA associations seemed to be driven largely by CMV exposure. V-gene and J-gene trimming of TCR beta chains was associated with a missense DCLRE1C variant in a later genetic analysis, and the association was replicated in an independent cohort. A later analysis found that HLA-associated TCR beta chains were more clonally expanded and had lower generation probabilities than equally common non-associated chains. Only TCR beta chains were sequenced in this cohort, and the absence of alpha or paired-chain data limited detectable features. Most TCR sequences were observed very rarely across donors, whereas some public TCRs were present in many individuals. For the cohort, immune exposure information was limited to CMV serostatus. In a later analysis, TCR association rates were found to vary across HLA loci, with the most associated TCRs seen for DRB1 alleles and the fewest for HLA-C alleles. In an earlier analysis of some 540 of the donors, most TCR beta V segments appeared in productive rearrangements about 87% or about 30% of the time, broadly matching IMGT annotations. Some IMGT-functional V segments, including TRBV6-2 and TRBV6-3, could not be told apart with the 87-base-pair reads, so those segments were excluded. The study gave a list of more than 150 TCR beta chains associated with cytomegalovirus. Linkage disequilibrium might explain the correlated functional status among segregating V segments, but an unknown experimental factor could not be ruled out. According to the authors, the approach could potentially be generalized to other disease states and immunological phenotypes. According to a later analysis, parvovirus B19, influenza, CMV and Epstein-Barr virus appeared linked to several top co-occurrence clusters. Specific HLA alleles were associated with 15,000 to 20,000 TCR beta sequences at a false discovery rate of 0.05 in a later analysis. The presence/absence analyses assumed that sequencing depth was roughly uniform across donors, and that assumption may not be true. In vitro tests confirmed that a few of the cytomegalovirus-associated TCR beta chains recognize cytomegalovirus antigens. The sequencing pipeline was judged likely to have produced a cluster of highly shared sequence variants as a technical artifact. When HLA alleles, especially DR and DQ, strongly co-occurred, TCR associations were difficult to assign to individual alleles. Because HLA typing was missing for some donors at each locus, association tests included only the typed subset. Because counts were too low, some 17 rarely observed V segments, including chromosome 9 orphons, were excluded from the earlier analysis of around 640 of the donors.

Of note for this clone: It has no known antigen specificity. No much larger clone is present one base from it, and per-base qualities are unavailable.

Library construction relied on the immunoSEQ multiplex PCR assay. A mixture of 60 forward primers for TCR Vbeta segments and 13 reverse primers for TCR Jbeta segments was used in the multiplex PCR. A multiplex PCR assay on genomic DNA amplified the CDR3 region of rearranged TCR beta genes. The amplified TCR beta libraries were sequenced on the Illumina HiSeq System as 87-base-pair reads. Turning to the authors' computational methods: A later analysis counted about 82 million unique TCR beta chains across the 500 to 850 repertoires, and around 9.9 million of these chains were shared by at least two donors. Raw reads were error-corrected and collapsed into unique sequences with a nearest-neighbor algorithm that merged closely related sequences to remove PCR and sequencing errors. V, D and J gene segments were assigned by aligning CDR3 sequences to IMGT reference sequences. For a sequence to be retained, at least a six-nucleotide match to both a V gene segment and a J gene segment was required. Rearrangements were classified as productive when the CDR3 lacked stop codons and remained in frame with V and J, and all other rearrangements were classified as non-productive. CDR3 was defined according to IMGT convention as the region running from the second conserved V-encoded cysteine to the conserved J-encoded phenylalanine. Sequences without an unambiguous match to a single V gene segment were excluded from the earlier analysis of a few hundred of the donors. An earlier analysis of several hundred of the donors called V segments functional above 56.7% productive rearrangements and segregating when the between-donor standard deviation exceeded 5%. A statistical classification framework was developed to diagnose cytomegalovirus status using the catalog of TCR beta chain sequences. A later analysis assigned V and J genes by comparing TCR nucleotide sequences with IMGT/GENE-DB human TR gene sequences. Using the TCRdist pipeline, a later analysis assigned CDR3 sequences along with most-parsimonious VDJ recombination scenarios. In a later analysis, each TCR beta chain was defined by its CDR3 amino acid sequence together with its V-gene family, and reads without a unique V-gene family were excluded. A later analysis removed several hundred highly shared, low-generation-probability nucleotide sequences to deal with suspected cross-contamination and a sequencing artifact. In a later analysis, a clonal expansion index for each public chain was calculated from normalized within-repertoire ranks of inferred template counts. Generation probabilities in a later analysis came from a VDJ recombination model fitted to out-of-frame rearrangements, and those results were checked against IGoR. In a later analysis, TCR-TCR, TCR-HLA and TCR-CMV co-occurrence was scored with hypergeometric tests, and a repertoire-size bias correction was applied to TCR pairs. False discovery rates were estimated in a later analysis by permuting HLA or CMV assignments 20 times. In a later analysis, co-occurring TCRs were grouped using DBSCAN, and TCRdist sequence similarity was added for clustering within HLA-allele-positive subsets. Repertoires with fewer than 30,000 or more than 120,000 public chains, plus five repertoires with anomalous nucleotide sharing, were excluded from co-occurrence clustering. This is the immuneACCESS table as TCRdb keeps it, with only in-frame sequences that have V and J called. A part of the clones is gone; compared with another copy, unresolved V genes explain less than half, and the rest is unexplained. Clonal size and the V and J genes are those of that table, whereas D and trimming came from the DNA. Within this sample are about 150,000 clones, with 60% to 80% of them counted one time only. Roughly 6.7% of the sample goes to the ten largest clones.

Reading the germline V gene (reference sequence) gives CDR1 SEHNR and CDR2 FQNEAQ. The CDR3, cysteine through phenylalanine, is 14 amino acids long. Solely the CDR3 DNA is kept, with 42 bases framed from the first base. Between the V and J ends, shortened by 1 base and 4 bases respectively, the junction contains 10 bases. The cohort consisted of fewer than 700 healthy bone marrow donors. At the time of sampling, every cohort member was nominally healthy, though immune exposures that went unrecorded were likely present. The donor tested CMV seropositive and was one of the 289 seropositive cohort members. A peripheral blood sample was provided by each donor, and peripheral blood mononuclear cells were used for TCR beta sequencing. Genomic DNA was extracted from the blood cell samples with the Qiagen DNeasy Blood Extraction Kit.

The chain was built from TRBV7-9 and TRBJ1-1; the D gene is not confidently resolved. Material for sequencing was PBMCs. The TCR comes from a woman aged 40-49 years in good health and CMV-seropositive. CDR3 sequence: CASSLGVGSTEAFF. The sequence in DNA is TGTGCCAGCAGCTTAGGGGTTGGGAGCACTGAAGCTTTCTTT.